This T cell receptor beta chain derives from a study of OX40 agonist ivuxolimab in advanced cancers. Germline V gene lookup returns CDR1 SGHNT and CDR2 YENEEA. The CDR3 consists of 13 residues. Trimming stripped 1 base from V and 6 bases from J, with 9 bases between. Points from the study as a whole: CD8+ T cells showed, on average, more clonal expansion than CD4+ cells.

There are many counts of this clone. Its antigen is not identified. Generated by immunoSEQ multiplex PCR, the TCRdb table keeps only in-frame clones and is missing some. The sample has approximately 100,000 clones; about nine tenths are singletons. The specimen was CD4+ or CD8+ T cells sorted from blood, collected in a trial of the OX40 agonist ivuxolimab. The source is an adult with an advanced solid tumor such as melanoma, head and neck, liver or kidney cancer. The chain has TRBV11-3 and TRBJ1-1, with unresolved D. The CDR3: CASSLGRRSEAFF. The CDR3 DNA is TGTGCCAGCAGCTTAGGTCGCCGCTCTGAAGCTTTCTTT.